The 19 T cell receptor beta chains reported below all come from one sample, sequenced in a study of blood T cell repertoires in COVID-19. Profiling relied on immunoSEQ multiplex PCR, and the TCRdb table lists in-frame clones only, not all of them. Here the sample spans about 320,000 clones, 75% to 90% being singletons. The sequenced sample consisted of PBMCs or T cells enriched from blood (not recorded which). Receptors were obtained from a woman aged 25 to 45 who had been exposed to COVID-19.

This chain connects TRBV2 to TRBJ2-6, with D maybe TRBD2 (5 bases). CDR3 size: 17 residues. Germline loops: CDR1 SNHLY, CDR2 FYNNEI. Trimming took off 5 bases at V and 0 bases at J, with 14 bases between the two ends. The CDR3 region has the DNA TGTGCCAGCAGTATATGGGCCGGGGACTCTGGGGCCAACGTCCTGACTTTC. Amino acids: CASSIWAGDSGANVLTF.

The chain combines TRBV7-9 with TRBJ1-4; perhaps TRBD1 as D (5 bases). Germline V lookup: CDR1 SEHNR, CDR2 FQNEAQ (reference sequence). CDR3 length: 17 residues. V was cut by 1 base and J by 4 bases, with 16 bases left in between. CDR3 region: CASSLENYGGSNEKLFF. The CDR3 coding sequence is TGTGCCAGCAGCTTAGAAAATTACGGGGGGAGTAATGAAAAACTGTTTTTT.

The genes are TRBV3-1 (or the pseudogene TRBV3-2) and TRBJ2-5; unclear D gene. This CDR3 contains 11 residues. Germline V gives CDR1 LGHDT, CDR2 YNNKEL (reference sequence). Trimming left V 6 bases short and J 5 bases short, with 7 bases between. Here the CDR3 DNA reads TGTGCCAGCAGTCTGAGCGAGACCCAGTACTTC. Its translation: CASSLSETQYF.

The chain joins TRBV30 to TRBJ1-1; no clear D gene. Germline CDR1 and CDR2: GTSNPN and SVGIG (reference sequence). The V gene lost 2 bases and the J gene lost 2 bases, with 15 bases spanning the gap. There are 15 residues in the CDR3. The CDR3 spells CAWSTEGTYNTEAFF. The CDR3 nucleotides are TGTGCCTGGAGTACCGAGGGTACCTATAACACTGAAGCTTTCTTT.

The chain uses TRBV9 and TRBJ2-6; 7 bases map to TRBD2. CDR1 is SGDLS, CDR2 YYNGEE, per germline. Germline trimming cut 5 bases from V and 0 bases from J; bases unmatched to any gene: 2. The CDR3 is 15 residues long. CDR3 loop: CASSGRGSGANVLTF. The CDR3 DNA reads as TGTGCCAGCAGTGGGAGGGGCTCTGGGGCCAACGTCCTGACTTTC.

This clone was picked up a small number of times. The rearrangement joins TRBV5-4 to TRBJ1-2, with TRBD1 matching over 9 bases. This CDR3 has 16 amino acids. V dropped 4 bases and J dropped 0; count of bases not matched to a gene: 7. Per the germline V gene, CDR1 is SGHNT and CDR2 is YYREEE (reference sequence). The CDR3: CASSRDREPTNYGYTF. The CDR3 nucleotides are TGTGCCAGCAGCAGGGACAGGGAGCCCACTAACTATGGCTACACCTTC.

The chain carries TRBV19 and TRBJ2-1, with TRBD1 matching 8 bases. There are 16 residues in the CDR3. V lost 7 bases to trimming and J lost 1 base; unmatched junction nucleotides: 9. Germline CDR1 reads LNHDA; CDR2 reads SQIVND (reference sequence). As DNA, the CDR3 is TGTGCCAGTAACGTTCCAGGGGGCAGGTCCTACAATGAGCAGTTCTTC. It yields the protein CASNVPGGRSYNEQFF.

V gene TRBV6-7 combines with J gene TRBJ1-5; 9 bases match TRBD1. TRBV6-7 is an ORF; its function is uncertain. CDR3 length: 15 amino acids. V shed 2 bases and J 11 bases; nucleotides not matched to a gene: 10. CDR3 coding DNA: TGTGCCAGCAGTTACCTGGGACAGGGTCATCTGGCCCAGCATTTT. Protein: CASSYLGQGHLAQHF.

This clone was seen a handful of times. The rearrangement uses TRBV4-1 and TRBJ1-2; D may be TRBD1 (5 bases). The germline V gene encodes CDR1 MGHRA and CDR2 YSYEKL. The CDR3 sequence is 14 residues long. Trimming stripped 0 bases from V and 4 bases from J, with 9 bases between. CDR3 nucleotide sequence: TGCGCCAGCAGCCAAGATTTACAGGTCTATGGCTACACCTTC. Translation: CASSQDLQVYGYTF.

The rearrangement uses TRBV19 and TRBJ2-2, with TRBD1 identical over 9 bases. The CDR3 sequence is 15 residues long. The V segment lost 5 bases and the J segment 3 bases; nucleotides outside the gene matches: 4. The germline V gene has CDR1 LNHDA and CDR2 SQIVND (reference sequence). The CDR3 reads CASSPGQGYTGELFF. The CDR3 region has the DNA TGTGCCAGTAGTCCGGGACAGGGATACACCGGGGAGCTGTTTTTT.

The chain carries TRBV9 and TRBJ2-3; TRBD1 aligns across 8 bases. Germline CDR1 reads SGDLS; CDR2 reads YYNGEE. The CDR3 length is 16 residues. V dropped 1 base and J dropped 2; count of bases not matched to a gene: 6. The DNA for the CDR3 is TGTGCCAGCAGCGTACGCACAGGGGGTTACACAGATACGCAGTATTTT. Its translation: CASSVRTGGYTDTQYF.

This clone was picked up one time. The V call is TRBV28, the J call TRBJ2-4; D remains unclear. The germline CDR1 and CDR2 sequences are MDHEN and SYDVKM. This CDR3 comprises 13 residues. V shed 6 bases and J shed 11 bases, with 17 bases lying between them. Here the CDR3 reads CASSLSTPSLQYF. The CDR3 DNA follows: TGTGCCAGCAGCCTATCTACCCCGTCCCTTCAGTACTTC.

The chain joins TRBV7-2 to TRBJ1-2; 7 nucleotides align to TRBD1. V trimming: 7 bases; J trimming: 5 bases; junction bases outside the gene matches: 10. This CDR3 has 14 amino acids. Germline CDR1 is SGHTA and CDR2 is FQGNSA. CDR3 region: CASNEAGTAYGYTF. CDR3 coding DNA: TGTGCCAGCAACGAAGCAGGGACAGCTTATGGCTACACCTTC.

The chain links TRBV5-1 to TRBJ1-6, with D unresolved. The CDR3 has 15 amino acids. Germline V gene sequence: CDR1 SGHRS, CDR2 YFSETQ. Trimming pared 0 bases from V and 5 bases from J, leaving 9 bases between. The CDR3 protein is CASSLDTPDNSPLHF. The CDR3 nucleotides read TGCGCCAGCAGCTTGGATACCCCGGATAATTCACCCCTCCACTTT.

Only one count was recorded for this clone. The chain carries TRBV7-8 and TRBJ1-2, with no clear D. Deletions cut 1 base from V and 3 bases from J, with 9 bases between. Germline assignment: CDR1 SGHVS and CDR2 FQNEAQ. The CDR3 covers 14 residues. CDR3 in DNA: TGTGCCAGCAGCTTAGGAGCACGGGACTATGGCTACACCTTC. Translating gives CASSLGARDYGYTF.

The table lists this clone with a few counts. The CDR3 is CASSLVPAGGVEQYF. In DNA form, the CDR3 reads TGCGCCAGCAGCTTGGTTCCAGCGGGAGGCGTCGAGCAGTACTTC. J is TRBJ2-7 and V is TRBV5-1, with 9 bases that match TRBD2. CDR3 length: 15 amino acids. Germline V gives CDR1 SGHRS, CDR2 YFSETQ. J lost 6 bases, V lost 0 bases, and 7 bases had no gene match.

J is TRBJ1-4 and V is TRBV28; 8 nucleotides agree with TRBD1. CDR1 is MDHEN and CDR2 is SYDVKM in the germline V gene. The CDR3 is 16 amino acids. V lost 5 bases to trimming and J lost 0 bases; unmatched junction nucleotides: 5. The DNA for the CDR3 is TGTGCCAGCAGTGGATGGACAGGGTCAACTAATGAAAAACTGTTTTTT. Its protein is CASSGWTGSTNEKLFF.

The chain has TRBV5-4 and TRBJ2-7; D remains ambiguous. CDR1 and CDR2 from the germline V gene are SGHNT and YYREEE (reference sequence). V gave up 2 bases and J gave up 5 bases, with 14 bases separating them. CDR3 length: 14 residues. The CDR3 region has the DNA TGTGCCAGCAGCTTTATAGAAACCCTTGACGAGCAGTACTTC. Translated, it gives CASSFIETLDEQYF. The complete variable domain, with remaining parts taken from reference TRBV5-4 and TRBJ2-7, reads ETGVTQSPTHLIKTRGQQVTLRCSSQSGHNTVSWYQQALGQGPQFIFQYYREEENGRGNFPPRFSGLQFPNYSSELNVNALELDDSALYLCASSFIETLDEQYFGPGTRLTVT.

The V call is TRBV3-1 (or the pseudogene TRBV3-2), the J call TRBJ2-1; 9 nucleotides line up with TRBD2. CDR1 LGHDT and CDR2 YNNKEL come from the germline V gene (reference sequence). Trimming took 6 bases from V and 8 from J; bases not matched to a gene: 11. There are 15 residues in the CDR3. CDR3 DNA sequence: TGTGCCAGCAGTTTTGGACTAGCGAAGGACGATGAGCAGTTCTTC. Translated, it gives CASSFGLAKDDEQFF.